This paragraph reports one T cell receptor (beta chain). Antigen: not known. These data come from a study of OX40 agonist ivuxolimab in advanced cancers. TCRdb's table, derived via immunoSEQ multiplex PCR, lists solely in-frame clones and lacks some. Of roughly 11,000 clones listed, roughly four fifths are singletons. This CDR3 region has 17 residues. The V segment lost 5 bases and the J segment 2 bases; nucleotides outside the gene matches: 11. Germline CDR1 is SGHTA and CDR2 is FQGNSA. General study findings and limits: CD4+ and CD8+ blood T cells expanded clonally by week 6 at 0.1 to 3.0 mg/kg.

The clonotype was recovered from an adult with an advanced solid tumor such as melanoma, head and neck, liver or kidney cancer. Sequences were derived from CD4+ or CD8+ T cells sorted from blood, sampled in a trial of the OX40 agonist ivuxolimab. This chain uses TRBV7-2 with TRBJ2-3, with TRBD2 identical over 9 bases. The CDR3 region has the DNA TGTGCCAGCAGCACCAGGGGTAGCGGGGGTCACACAGATACGCAGTATTTT. It yields the protein CASSTRGSGGHTDTQYF.